The T cell receptor beta chain under discussion was sequenced for a study of shared clonotypes between healthy human individuals. About the research overall: There were three CD4 naive, three CD4 memory, two CD8 naive and one CD8 memory plates per donor.

Germline V gives CDR1 SGHRS, CDR2 YFSETQ. The CDR3 has 17 amino acids. V was pared by 1 base and J by 0 bases, with 13 bases between. Study observations and caveats: Depth of sequencing was expected to influence donor clonotype sharing. Sorted-subset samples were not fully sequenced, rarefaction indicated. Naive subsets usually exceeded memory subsets in estimated richness.

Sequenced by immunoSEQ multiplex PCR; TCRdb stores in-frame clones only, minus some. The table has some 2,100,000 clones, about 94% seen once; the top ten hold 0.1% to 0.15%. Turning to this clone: Its antigen is not known.

The chain has TRBV5-1 and TRBJ1-4, with D perhaps TRBD1 (6 bases). The sample taken for sequencing was naive CD4+ T cells sorted from blood. Documented subset: CD45RA+ positively selected. This receptor was taken from a man aged 18 to 35 in good health. The chain's CDR3 is CASSLMGGRTTNEKLFF. CDR3 bases: TGCGCCAGCAGCTTGATGGGGGGCCGAACAACTAATGAAAAACTGTTTTTT.